This paragraph covers one TCR beta chain sequence. Using immunoSEQ multiplex PCR, the repertoire was profiled, and TCRdb retains in-frame clones only, with some absent. Of 270,000 or so clones listed, approximately 89% were seen once; the top ten hold under 3%. The CDR3 totals 14 residues. Per the germline V gene, CDR1 is LGHDT and CDR2 is YNNKEL (reference sequence). Trimming took 2 bases from V and 6 from J, leaving 13 bases between them. The entry originates in a study of blood T cell repertoires in COVID-19. For the study at large: Sample material is recorded as cDNA or gDNA derived from T cells, B-cell-depleted T cells, or PBMCs.

The chain uses TRBV3-1 (or the pseudogene TRBV3-2) and TRBJ1-2; D is unclear. The specimen sequenced was PBMCs or T cells enriched from blood (not recorded which). The sequence was obtained from a woman aged 18 to 35 who had recovered from COVID-19. This CDR3 is CASSQNIVSDGYTF. Written as DNA, the CDR3 is TGTGCCAGCAGCCAAAATATCGTGTCGGATGGCTACACCTTC.